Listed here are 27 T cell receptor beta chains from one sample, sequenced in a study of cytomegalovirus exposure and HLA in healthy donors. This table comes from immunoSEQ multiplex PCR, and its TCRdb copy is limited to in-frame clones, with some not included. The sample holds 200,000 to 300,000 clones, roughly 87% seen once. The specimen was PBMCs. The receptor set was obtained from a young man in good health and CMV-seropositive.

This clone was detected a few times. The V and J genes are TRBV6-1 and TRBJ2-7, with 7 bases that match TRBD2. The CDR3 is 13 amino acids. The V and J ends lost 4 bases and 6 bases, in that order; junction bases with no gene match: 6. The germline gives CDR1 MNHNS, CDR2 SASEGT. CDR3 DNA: TGTGCCAGCAGTGGGGGGGGGAGTCCCGAGCAGTACTTC. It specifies CASSGGGSPEQYF.

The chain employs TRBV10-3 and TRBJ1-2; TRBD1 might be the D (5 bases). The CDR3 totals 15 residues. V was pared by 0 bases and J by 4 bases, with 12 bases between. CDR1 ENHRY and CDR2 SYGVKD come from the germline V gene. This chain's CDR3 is CAISESTGGGYGYTF. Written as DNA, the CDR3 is TGTGCCATCAGTGAGTCTACAGGCGGAGGCTATGGCTACACCTTC.

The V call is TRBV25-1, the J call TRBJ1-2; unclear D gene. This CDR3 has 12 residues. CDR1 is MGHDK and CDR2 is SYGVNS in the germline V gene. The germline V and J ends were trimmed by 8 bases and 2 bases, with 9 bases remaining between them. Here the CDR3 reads CASPEENYGYTF. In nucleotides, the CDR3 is TGTGCCAGCCCTGAAGAGAACTATGGCTACACCTTC.

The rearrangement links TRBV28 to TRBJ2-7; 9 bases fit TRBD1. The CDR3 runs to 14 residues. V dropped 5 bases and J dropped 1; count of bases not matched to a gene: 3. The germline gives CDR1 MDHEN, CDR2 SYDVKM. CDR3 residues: CASSIQGASYEQYF. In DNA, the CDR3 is TGTGCCAGCAGTATACAGGGGGCTTCCTACGAGCAGTACTTC.

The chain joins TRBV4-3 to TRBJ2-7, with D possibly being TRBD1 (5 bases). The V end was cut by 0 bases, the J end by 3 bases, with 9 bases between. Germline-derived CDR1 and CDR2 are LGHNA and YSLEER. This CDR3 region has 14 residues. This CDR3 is CASSQDKTDYEQYF. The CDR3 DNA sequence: TGCGCCAGCAGCCAAGATAAGACAGACTACGAGCAGTACTTC.

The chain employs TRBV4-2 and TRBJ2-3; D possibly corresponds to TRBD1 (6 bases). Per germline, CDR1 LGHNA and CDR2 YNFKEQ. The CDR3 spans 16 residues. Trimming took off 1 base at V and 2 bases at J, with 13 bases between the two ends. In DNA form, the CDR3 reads TGTGCCAGCAGCCAAGTAGTCCAGGGGACCACAGATACGCAGTATTTT. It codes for CASSQVVQGTTDTQYF.

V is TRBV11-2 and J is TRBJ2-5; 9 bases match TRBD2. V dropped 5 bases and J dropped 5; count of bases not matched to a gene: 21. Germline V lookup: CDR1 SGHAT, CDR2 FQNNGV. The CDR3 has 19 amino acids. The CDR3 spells CASSSVSLRSLAGWETQYF. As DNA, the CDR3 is TGTGCCAGCAGCAGCGTGTCGTTACGGTCCCTAGCGGGATGGGAGACCCAGTACTTC.

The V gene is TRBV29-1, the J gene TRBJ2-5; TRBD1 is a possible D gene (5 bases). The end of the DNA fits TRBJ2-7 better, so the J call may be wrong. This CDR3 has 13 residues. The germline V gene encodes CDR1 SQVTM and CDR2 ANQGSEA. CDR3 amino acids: CSVGTLHSYEQYF. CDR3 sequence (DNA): TGCAGCGTTGGGACACTTCACTCTTACGAGCAGTACTTC.

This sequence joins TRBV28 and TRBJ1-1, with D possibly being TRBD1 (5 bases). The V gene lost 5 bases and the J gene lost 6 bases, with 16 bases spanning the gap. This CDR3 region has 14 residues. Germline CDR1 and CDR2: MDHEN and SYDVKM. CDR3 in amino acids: CASSPYGPGPEAFF. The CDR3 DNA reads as TGTGCCAGCAGTCCCTATGGGCCAGGGCCTGAAGCTTTCTTT. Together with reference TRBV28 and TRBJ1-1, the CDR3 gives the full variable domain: DVKVTQSSRYLVKRTGEKVFLECVQDMDHENMFWYRQDPGLGLRLIYFSYDVKMKEKGDIPEGYSVSREKKERFSLILESASTNQTSMYLCASSPYGPGPEAFFGQGTRLTVV.

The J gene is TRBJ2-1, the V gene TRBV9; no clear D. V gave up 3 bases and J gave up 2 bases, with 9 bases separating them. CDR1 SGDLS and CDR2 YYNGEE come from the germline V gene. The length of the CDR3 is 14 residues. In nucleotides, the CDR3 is TGTGCCAGCAGCGCGACATCCGCCTACAATGAGCAGTTCTTC. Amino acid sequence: CASSATSAYNEQFF.

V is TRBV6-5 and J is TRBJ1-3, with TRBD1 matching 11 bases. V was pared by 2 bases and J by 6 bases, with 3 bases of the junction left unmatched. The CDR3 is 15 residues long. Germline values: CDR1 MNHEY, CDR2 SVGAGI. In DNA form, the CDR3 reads TGTGCCAGCAGTTACGGACAGGGGGCGAAAAACACCATATATTTT. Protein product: CASSYGQGAKNTIYF.

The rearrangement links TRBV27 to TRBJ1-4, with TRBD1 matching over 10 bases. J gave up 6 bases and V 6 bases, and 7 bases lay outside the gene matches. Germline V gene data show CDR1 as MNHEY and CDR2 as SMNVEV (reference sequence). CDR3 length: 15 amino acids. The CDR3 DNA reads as TGTGCCAGCAGGCCACCCGGGACAGGGGATGAAAAACTGTTTTTT. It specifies CASRPPGTGDEKLFF.

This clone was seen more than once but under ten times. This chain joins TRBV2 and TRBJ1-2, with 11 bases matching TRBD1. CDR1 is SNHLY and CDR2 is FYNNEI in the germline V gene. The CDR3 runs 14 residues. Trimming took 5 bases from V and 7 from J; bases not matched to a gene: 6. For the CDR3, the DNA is TGTGCCAGCAGTCCGGACAGGGGGCGGAGTGGCTACACCTTC. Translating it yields CASSPDRGRSGYTF.

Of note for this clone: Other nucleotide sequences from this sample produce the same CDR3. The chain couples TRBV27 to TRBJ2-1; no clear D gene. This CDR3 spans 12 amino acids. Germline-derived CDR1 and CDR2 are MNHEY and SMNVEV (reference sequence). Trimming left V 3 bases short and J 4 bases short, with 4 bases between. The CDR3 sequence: CASSFSYNEQFF. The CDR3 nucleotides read TGTGCCAGCAGTTTCAGTTACAATGAGCAGTTCTTC.

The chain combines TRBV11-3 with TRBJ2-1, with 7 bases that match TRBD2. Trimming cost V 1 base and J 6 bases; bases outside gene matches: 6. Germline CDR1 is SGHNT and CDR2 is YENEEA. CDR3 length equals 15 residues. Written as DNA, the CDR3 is TGTGCCAGCAGCTTAGGCGGCGGGAGAGTCAATGAGCAGTTCTTC. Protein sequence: CASSLGGGRVNEQFF.

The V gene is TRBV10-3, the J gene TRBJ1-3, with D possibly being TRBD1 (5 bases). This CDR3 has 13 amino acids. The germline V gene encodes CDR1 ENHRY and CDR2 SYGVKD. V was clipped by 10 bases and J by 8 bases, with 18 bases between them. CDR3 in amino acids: CASLDGLGDTIYF. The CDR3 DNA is TGTGCCAGCCTGGACGGCTTGGGGGACACCATATATTTT.

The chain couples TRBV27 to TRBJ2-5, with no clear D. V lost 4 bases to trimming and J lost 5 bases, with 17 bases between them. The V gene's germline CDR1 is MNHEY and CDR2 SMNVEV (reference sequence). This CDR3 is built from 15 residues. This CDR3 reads CASSSVATSRETQYF. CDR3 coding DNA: TGTGCCAGCAGTTCGGTAGCCACGTCGCGGGAGACCCAGTACTTC.

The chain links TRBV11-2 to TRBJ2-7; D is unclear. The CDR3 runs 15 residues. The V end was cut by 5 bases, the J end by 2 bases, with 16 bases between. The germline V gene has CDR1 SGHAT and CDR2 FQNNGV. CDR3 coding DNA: TGTGCCAGCAGCCCCGGCCGGAAACGGGCCTACGAGCAGTACTTC. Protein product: CASSPGRKRAYEQYF.

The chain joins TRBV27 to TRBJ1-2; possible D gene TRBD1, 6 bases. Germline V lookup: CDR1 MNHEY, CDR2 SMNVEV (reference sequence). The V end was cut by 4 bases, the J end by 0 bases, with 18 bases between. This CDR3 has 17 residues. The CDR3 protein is CASSSLKGGITNYGYTF. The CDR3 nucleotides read TGTGCCAGCAGTTCCTTAAAGGGGGGGATTACTAACTATGGCTACACCTTC.

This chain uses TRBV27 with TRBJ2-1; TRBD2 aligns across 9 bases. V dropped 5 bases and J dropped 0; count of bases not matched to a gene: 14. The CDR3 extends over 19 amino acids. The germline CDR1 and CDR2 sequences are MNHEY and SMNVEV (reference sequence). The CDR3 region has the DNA TGTGCCAGCAGTCCCCGGGCCCGGGGTAGCGGGAGCTCCTACAATGAGCAGTTCTTC. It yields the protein CASSPRARGSGSSYNEQFF.

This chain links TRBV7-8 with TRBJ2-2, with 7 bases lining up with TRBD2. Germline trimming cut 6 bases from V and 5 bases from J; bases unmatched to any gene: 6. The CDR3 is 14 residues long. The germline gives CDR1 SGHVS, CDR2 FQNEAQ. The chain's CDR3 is CASREAGATGELFF. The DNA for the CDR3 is TGTGCCAGCAGGGAGGCGGGAGCAACCGGGGAGCTGTTTTTT.

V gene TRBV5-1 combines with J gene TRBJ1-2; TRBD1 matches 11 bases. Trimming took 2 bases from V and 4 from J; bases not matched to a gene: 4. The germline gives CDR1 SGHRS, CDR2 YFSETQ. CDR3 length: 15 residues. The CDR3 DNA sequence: TGCGCCAGCAGCTTAGGACAGGGGGCCGGCTATGGCTACACCTTC. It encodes CASSLGQGAGYGYTF.

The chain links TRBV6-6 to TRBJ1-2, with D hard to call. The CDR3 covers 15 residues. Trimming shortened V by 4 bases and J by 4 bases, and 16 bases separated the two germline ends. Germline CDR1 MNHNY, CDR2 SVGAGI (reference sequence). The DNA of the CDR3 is TGTGCCAGCAGTTCGGTAGAGATAGCCTTCTATGGCTACACCTTC. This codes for CASSSVEIAFYGYTF.

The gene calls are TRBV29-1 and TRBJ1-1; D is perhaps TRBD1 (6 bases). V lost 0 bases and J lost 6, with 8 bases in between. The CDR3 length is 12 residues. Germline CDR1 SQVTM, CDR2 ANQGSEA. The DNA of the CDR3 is TGCAGCGTTGAAGAGAACAGGGCTGAAGCTTTCTTT. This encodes CSVEENRAEAFF.

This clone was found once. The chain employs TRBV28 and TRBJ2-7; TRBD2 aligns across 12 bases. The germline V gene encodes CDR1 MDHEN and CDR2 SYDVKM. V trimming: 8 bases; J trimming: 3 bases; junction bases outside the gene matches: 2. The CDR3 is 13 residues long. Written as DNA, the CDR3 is TGTGCCAGCTTGACTAGCGGGAGCTACGAGCAGTACTTC. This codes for CASLTSGSYEQYF.

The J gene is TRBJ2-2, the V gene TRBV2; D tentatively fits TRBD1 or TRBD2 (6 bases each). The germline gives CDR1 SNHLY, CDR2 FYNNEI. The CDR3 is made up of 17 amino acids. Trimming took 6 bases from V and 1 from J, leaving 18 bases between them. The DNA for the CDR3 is TGTGCCAGCAGCGACCTTTTGGGGGGCCTGAACACCGGGGAGCTGTTTTTT. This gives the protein CASSDLLGGLNTGELFF.

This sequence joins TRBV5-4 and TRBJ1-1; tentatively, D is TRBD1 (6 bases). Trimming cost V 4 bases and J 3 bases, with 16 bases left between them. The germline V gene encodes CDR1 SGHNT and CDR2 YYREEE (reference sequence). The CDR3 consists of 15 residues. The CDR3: CASSPPGDLDTEAFF. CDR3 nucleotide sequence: TGTGCCAGCAGCCCCCCAGGGGATTTGGACACTGAAGCTTTCTTT.